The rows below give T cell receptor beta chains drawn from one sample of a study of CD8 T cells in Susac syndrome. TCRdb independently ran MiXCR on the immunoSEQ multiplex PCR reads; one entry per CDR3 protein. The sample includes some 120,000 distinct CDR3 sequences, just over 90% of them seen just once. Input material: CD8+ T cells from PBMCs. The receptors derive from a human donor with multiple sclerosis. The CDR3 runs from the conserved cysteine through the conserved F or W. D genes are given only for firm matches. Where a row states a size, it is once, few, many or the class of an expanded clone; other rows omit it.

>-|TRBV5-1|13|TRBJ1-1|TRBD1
CASSLNRGLEAFF
TGCGCCAGCAGCTTAAACAGGGGCCTCGAAGCTTTCTTT
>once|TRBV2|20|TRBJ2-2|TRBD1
CASSEAWPRGSWRNTGELFF
TGTGCCAGCAGTGAAGCATGGCCCAGGGGGTCCTGGAGAAACACCGGGGAGCTGTTTTTT
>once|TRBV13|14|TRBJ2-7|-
CASALGQGLYEQYF
TGTGCCAGCGCCCTGGGCCAGGGACTCTACGAGCAGTACTTC
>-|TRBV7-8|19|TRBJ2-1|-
CASSLDDSPQGSSYNEQFF
TGTGCCAGCAGCTTAGACGACAGTCCCCAAGGAAGCTCCTACAATGAGCAGTTCTTC
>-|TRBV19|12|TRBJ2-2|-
CASSIGGGELFF
TGTGCCAGTAGTATAGGGGGCGGGGAGCTGTTTTTT
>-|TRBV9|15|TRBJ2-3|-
CASSSQGRPTDTQYF
TGTGCCAGCAGCTCGCAGGGTCGCCCGACAGATACGCAGTATTTT
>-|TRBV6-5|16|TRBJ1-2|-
CASSYSQSANFYGYTF
TGTGCCAGCAGTTACTCCCAATCAGCGAACTTCTATGGCTACACCTTC
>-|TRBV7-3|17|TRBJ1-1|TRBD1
CASSRGQGAPSRDQAFF
TGTGCCAGCAGCCGGGGACAGGGGGCGCCTAGTCGGGACCAAGCTTTCTTT
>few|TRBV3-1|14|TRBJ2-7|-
CASSPIGSINEQYF
TGTGCCAGCAGCCCGATCGGGAGTATCAACGAGCAGTACTTC
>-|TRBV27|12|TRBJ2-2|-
CASSRLHGELFF
TGTGCCAGCAGCCGACTCCACGGGGAGCTGTTTTTT
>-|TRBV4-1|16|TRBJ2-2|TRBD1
CASSRRTGGGTGELFF
TGCGCCAGCAGCCGGAGGACAGGGGGAGGTACCGGGGAGCTGTTTTTT
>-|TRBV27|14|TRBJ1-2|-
CASRAGGGLYGYTF
TGTGCCAGCAGGGCTGGAGGAGGCCTATATGGCTACACCTTC
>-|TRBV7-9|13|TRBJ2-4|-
CASSPAGKPNQYF
TGTGCCAGCAGCCCTGCTGGCAAGCCCAATCAGTACTTC
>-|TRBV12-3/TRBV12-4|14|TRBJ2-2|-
CASSSPGWLGELFF
TGTGCCAGCAGCTCCCCGGGTTGGCTAGGGGAGCTGTTTTTT
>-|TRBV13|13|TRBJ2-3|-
CARNRIGTDTQYF
TGTGCCAGAAACAGGATAGGCACAGATACGCAGTATTTT
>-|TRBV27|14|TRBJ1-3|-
CASSLSGERNTIYF
TGTGCCAGCAGTTTATCGGGGGAAAGAAACACCATATATTTT